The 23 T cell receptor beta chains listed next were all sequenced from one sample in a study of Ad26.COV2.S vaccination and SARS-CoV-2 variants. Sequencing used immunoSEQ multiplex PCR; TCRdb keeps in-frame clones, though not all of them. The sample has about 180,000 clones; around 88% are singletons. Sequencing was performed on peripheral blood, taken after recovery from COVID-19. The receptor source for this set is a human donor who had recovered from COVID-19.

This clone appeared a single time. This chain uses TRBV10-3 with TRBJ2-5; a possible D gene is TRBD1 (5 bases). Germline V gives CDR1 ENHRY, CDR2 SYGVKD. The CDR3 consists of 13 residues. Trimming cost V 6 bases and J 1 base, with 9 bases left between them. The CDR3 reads CAIRGPVQETQYF. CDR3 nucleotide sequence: TGTGCCATCAGGGGGCCGGTCCAAGAGACCCAGTACTTC.

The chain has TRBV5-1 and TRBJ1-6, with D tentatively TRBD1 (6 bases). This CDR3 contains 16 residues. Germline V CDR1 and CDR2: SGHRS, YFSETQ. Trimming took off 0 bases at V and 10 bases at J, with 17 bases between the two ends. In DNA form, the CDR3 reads TGCGCCAGCAGCTTGGGTGCAGGGGCAGGAGACTCACCCCTCCACTTT. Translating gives CASSLGAGAGDSPLHF.

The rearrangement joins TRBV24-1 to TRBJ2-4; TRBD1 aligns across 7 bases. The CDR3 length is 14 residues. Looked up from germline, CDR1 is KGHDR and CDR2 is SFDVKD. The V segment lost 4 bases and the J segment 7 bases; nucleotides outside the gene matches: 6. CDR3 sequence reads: CATSEVTGWNIQYF. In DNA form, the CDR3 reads TGTGCCACCAGTGAAGTGACAGGGTGGAACATTCAGTACTTC.

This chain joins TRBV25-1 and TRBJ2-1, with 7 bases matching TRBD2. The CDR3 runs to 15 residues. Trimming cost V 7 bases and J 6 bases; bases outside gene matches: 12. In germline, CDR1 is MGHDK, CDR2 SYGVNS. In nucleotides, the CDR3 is TGTGCCAGCACTCAAGGGCCTAGCGGATTCAATGAGCAGTTCTTC. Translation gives CASTQGPSGFNEQFF.

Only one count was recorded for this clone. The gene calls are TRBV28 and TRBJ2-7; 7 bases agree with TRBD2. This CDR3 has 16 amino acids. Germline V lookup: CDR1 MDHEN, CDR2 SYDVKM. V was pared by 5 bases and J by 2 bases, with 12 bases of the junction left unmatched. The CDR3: CASSPLGRGGTYEQYF. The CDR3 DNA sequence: TGTGCCAGCAGTCCTTTAGGGCGGGGAGGGACCTACGAGCAGTACTTC.

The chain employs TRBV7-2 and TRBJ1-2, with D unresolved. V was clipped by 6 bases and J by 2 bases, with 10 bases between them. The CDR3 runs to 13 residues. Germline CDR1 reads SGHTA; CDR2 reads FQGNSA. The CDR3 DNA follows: TGTGCCAGCAGTCTCCTTACGAACTATGGCTACACCTTC. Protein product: CASSLLTNYGYTF.

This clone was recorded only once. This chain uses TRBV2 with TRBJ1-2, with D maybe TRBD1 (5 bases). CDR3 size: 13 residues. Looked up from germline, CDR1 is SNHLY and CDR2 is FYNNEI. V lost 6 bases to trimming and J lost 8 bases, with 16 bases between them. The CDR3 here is CASRETGDGGYTF. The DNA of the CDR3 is TGTGCCAGCAGAGAGACCGGGGACGGGGGCTACACCTTC.

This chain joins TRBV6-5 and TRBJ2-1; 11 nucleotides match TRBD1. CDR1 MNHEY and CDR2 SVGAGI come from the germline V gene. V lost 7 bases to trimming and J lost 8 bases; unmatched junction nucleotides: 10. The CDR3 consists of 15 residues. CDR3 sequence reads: CASTRIGQGADEQFF. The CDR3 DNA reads TGTGCCAGCACCCGGATTGGACAGGGGGCGGATGAGCAGTTCTTC.

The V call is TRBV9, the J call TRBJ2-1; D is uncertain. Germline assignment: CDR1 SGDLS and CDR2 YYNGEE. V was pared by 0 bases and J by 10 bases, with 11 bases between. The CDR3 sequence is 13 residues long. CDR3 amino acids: CASSVVEMGEQFF. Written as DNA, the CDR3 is TGTGCCAGCAGCGTAGTAGAGATGGGCGAGCAGTTCTTC. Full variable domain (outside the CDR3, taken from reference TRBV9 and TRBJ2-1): DSGVTQTPKHLITATGQRVTLRCSPRSGDLSVYWYQQSLDQGLQFLIQYYNGEERAKGNILERFSAQQFPDLHSELNLSSLELGDSALYFCASSVVEMGEQFFGPGTRLTVL.

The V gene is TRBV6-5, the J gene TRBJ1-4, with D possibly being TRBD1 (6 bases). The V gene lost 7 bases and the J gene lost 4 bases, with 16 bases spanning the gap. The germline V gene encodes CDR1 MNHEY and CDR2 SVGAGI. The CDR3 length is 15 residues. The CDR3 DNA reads TGTGCCAGCAACGGACAGCCTCTTATTAATGAAAAACTGTTTTTT. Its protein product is CASNGQPLINEKLFF.

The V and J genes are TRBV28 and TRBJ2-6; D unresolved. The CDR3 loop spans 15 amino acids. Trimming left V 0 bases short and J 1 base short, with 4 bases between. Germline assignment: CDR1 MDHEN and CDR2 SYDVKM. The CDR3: CASSLWGSGANVLTF. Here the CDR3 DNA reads TGTGCCAGCAGTTTATGGGGTTCTGGGGCCAACGTCCTGACTTTC.

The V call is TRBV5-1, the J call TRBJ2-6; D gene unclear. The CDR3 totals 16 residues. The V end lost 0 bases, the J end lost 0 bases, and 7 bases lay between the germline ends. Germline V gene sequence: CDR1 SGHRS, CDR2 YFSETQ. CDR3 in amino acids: CASSLAVSSGANVLTF. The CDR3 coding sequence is TGCGCCAGCAGCTTGGCGGTGAGCTCTGGGGCCAACGTCCTGACTTTC.

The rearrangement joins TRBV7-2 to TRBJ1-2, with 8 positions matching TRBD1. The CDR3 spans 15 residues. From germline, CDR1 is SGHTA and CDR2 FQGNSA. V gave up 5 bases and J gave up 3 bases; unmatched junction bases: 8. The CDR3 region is CASSPGQGGDYGYTF. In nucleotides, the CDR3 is TGTGCCAGCAGCCCCGGACAGGGAGGTGACTATGGCTACACCTTC.

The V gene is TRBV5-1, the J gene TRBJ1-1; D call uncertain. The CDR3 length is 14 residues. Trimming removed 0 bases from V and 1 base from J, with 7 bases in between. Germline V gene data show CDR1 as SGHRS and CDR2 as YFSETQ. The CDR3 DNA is TGCGCCAGCAGCTTGGCCCCAGGGAACACTGAAGCTTTCTTT. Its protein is CASSLAPGNTEAFF.

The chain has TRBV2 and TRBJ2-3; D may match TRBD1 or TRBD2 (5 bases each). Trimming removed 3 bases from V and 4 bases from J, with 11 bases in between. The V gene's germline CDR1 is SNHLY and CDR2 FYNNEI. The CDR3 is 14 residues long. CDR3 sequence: CASSDQGVADTQYF. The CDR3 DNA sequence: TGTGCCAGCAGTGACCAGGGAGTAGCAGATACGCAGTATTTT.

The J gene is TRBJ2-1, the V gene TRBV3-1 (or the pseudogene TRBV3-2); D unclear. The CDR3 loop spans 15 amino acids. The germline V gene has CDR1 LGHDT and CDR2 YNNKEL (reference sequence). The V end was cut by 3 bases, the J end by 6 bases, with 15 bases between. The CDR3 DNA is TGTGCCAGCAGCCAGAGTCTTACCTCAGGCAATGAGCAGTTCTTC. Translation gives CASSQSLTSGNEQFF.

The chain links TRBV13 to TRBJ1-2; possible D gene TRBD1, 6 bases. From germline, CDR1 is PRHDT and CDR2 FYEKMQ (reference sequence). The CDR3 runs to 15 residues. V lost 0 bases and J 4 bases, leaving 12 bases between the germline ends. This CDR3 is CASSLGRGTTYGYTF. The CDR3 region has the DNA TGTGCCAGCAGCTTAGGCCGGGGGACAACCTATGGCTACACCTTC.

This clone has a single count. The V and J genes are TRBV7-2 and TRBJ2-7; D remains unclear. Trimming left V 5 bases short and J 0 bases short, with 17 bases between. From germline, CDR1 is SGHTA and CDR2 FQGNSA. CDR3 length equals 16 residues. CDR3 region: CASSASRGFVSYEQYF. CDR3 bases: TGTGCCAGCAGCGCGAGCCGTGGCTTCGTCTCCTACGAGCAGTACTTC.

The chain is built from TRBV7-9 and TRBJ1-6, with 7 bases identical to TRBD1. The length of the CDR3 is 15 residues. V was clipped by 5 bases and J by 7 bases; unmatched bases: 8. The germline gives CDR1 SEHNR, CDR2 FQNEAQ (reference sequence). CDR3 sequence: CASSPSQGINSPLHF. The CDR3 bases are TGTGCCAGCAGCCCTTCACAGGGGATAAATTCACCCCTCCACTTT.

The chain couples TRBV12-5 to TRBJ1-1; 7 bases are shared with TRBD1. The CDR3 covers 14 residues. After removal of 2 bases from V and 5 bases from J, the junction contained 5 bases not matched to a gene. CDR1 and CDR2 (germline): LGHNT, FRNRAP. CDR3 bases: TGTGCTAGTGGTTTGAGGGACAGAACAACTGAAGCTTTCTTT. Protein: CASGLRDRTTEAFF.

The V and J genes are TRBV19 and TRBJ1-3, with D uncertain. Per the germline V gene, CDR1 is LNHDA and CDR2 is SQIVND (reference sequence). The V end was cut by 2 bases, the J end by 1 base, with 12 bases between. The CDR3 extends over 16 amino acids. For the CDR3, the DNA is TGTGCCAGTAGTATACTCCGGGGATCTTCTGGAAACACCATATATTTT. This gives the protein CASSILRGSSGNTIYF.

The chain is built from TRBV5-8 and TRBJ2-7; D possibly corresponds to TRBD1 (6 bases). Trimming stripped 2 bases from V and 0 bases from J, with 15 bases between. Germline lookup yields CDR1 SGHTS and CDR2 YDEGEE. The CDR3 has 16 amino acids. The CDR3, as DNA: TGTGCCAGCAGCTTCGGATACAGGGAGAGCTCCTACGAGCAGTACTTC. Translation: CASSFGYRESSYEQYF.

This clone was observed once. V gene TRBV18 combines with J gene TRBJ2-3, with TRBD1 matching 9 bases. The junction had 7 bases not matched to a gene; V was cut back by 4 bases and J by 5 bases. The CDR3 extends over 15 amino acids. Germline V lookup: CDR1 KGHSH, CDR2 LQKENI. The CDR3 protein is CASSQQGASRDTQYF. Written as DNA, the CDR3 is TGTGCCAGCTCACAACAGGGGGCATCGAGAGATACGCAGTATTTT.